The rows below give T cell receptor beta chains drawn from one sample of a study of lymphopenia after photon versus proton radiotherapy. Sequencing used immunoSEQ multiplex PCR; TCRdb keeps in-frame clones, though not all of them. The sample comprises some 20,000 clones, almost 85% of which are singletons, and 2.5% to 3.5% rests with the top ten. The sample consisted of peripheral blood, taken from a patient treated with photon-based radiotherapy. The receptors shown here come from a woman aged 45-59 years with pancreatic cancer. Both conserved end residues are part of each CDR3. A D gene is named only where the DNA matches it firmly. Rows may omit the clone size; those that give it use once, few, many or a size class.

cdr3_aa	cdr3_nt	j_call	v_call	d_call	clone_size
CASSTSAGPYEQYF	TGCGCCAGCAGCACCTCCGCGGGCCCCTACGAGCAGTACTTC	TRBJ2-7	TRBV5-1	.	.
CASSHLAGGLYEQYF	TGTGCCAGCAGCCACTTGGCGGGAGGATTGTACGAGCAGTACTTC	TRBJ2-7	TRBV11-2	TRBD2	.
CASSPLAGGTDTQYF	TGTGCCAGCAGCCCACTAGCGGGAGGTACAGATACGCAGTATTTT	TRBJ2-3	TRBV7-6	TRBD2	.
CASSLAVGTSGNEQFF	TGTGCCAGCAGCTTGGCCGTTGGGACTAGCGGTAATGAGCAGTTCTTC	TRBJ2-1	TRBV5-4	TRBD2	few
CASSASGGQPYEQYF	TGTGCCAGCAGTGCGTCGGGGGGCCAACCCTACGAGCAGTACTTC	TRBJ2-7	TRBV27	.	few
CASSLGPPETTEQFF	TGTGCCAGCAGCTTAGGGCCCCCTGAGACCACTGAGCAGTTCTTC	TRBJ2-1	TRBV11-3	.	.
CASSFDQGRITSTDTQYF	TGTGCCAGCAGTTTCGACCAGGGGAGAATTACTAGCACAGATACGCAGTATTTT	TRBJ2-3	TRBV27	.	once
CASSMVDLGGSFPGELFF	TGTGCCAGTAGTATGGTGGATTTAGGGGGCTCTTTTCCCGGGGAGCTGTTTTTT	TRBJ2-2	TRBV19	TRBD1	.
CASRKGLAGDNEQFF	TGTGCCAGTAGGAAGGGACTAGCGGGAGACAATGAGCAGTTCTTC	TRBJ2-1	TRBV19	TRBD2	.
CASSPRSEAFF	TGTGCCAGCAGTCCCCGTAGCGAAGCTTTCTTT	TRBJ1-1	TRBV28	.	.
CSVETSRQGARSSYEQYF	TGCAGCGTTGAAACGTCGAGACAGGGGGCGCGAAGCTCCTACGAGCAGTACTTC	TRBJ2-7	TRBV29-1	TRBD1	.
CASSLGRDRQDEQFF	TGTGCCAGCAGCTTAGGCCGGGACAGACAGGATGAGCAGTTCTTC	TRBJ2-1	TRBV11-3	TRBD1	once
CASSSGGLAGSTGELFF	TGTGCCAGCAGTTCCGGGGGACTAGCGGGATCCACCGGGGAGCTGTTTTTT	TRBJ2-2	TRBV11-3	TRBD2	.
CASSESRQSNQPQHF	TGTGCCAGCAGTGAATCTCGGCAGAGCAATCAGCCCCAGCATTTT	TRBJ1-5	TRBV25-1	.	.
CASSPPTRGFGYTF	TGTGCCAGCAGCCCCCCCACTAGGGGGTTTGGCTACACCTTC	TRBJ1-2	TRBV7-8	.	.
CASSPAASGKVDTQYF	TGTGCCAGCAGCCCAGCGGCTAGCGGGAAAGTAGATACGCAGTATTTT	TRBJ2-3	TRBV7-9	TRBD2	.
CASSPVSGVINEKLFF	TGTGCCAGCAGCCCAGTCTCGGGGGTAATCAATGAAAAACTGTTTTTT	TRBJ1-4	TRBV11-2	.	once
CATREGKNIQYF	TGTGCCACGCGTGAGGGAAAAAACATTCAGTACTTC	TRBJ2-4	TRBV15	.	once
CASSPNSGTDNSPLHF	TGTGCCAGCAGCCCCAACTCCGGGACAGATAATTCACCCCTCCACTTT	TRBJ1-6	TRBV5-4	TRBD1	.
CASSLAGLAGATYEQYF	TGTGCCAGCAGCTTGGCTGGACTAGCGGGAGCCACCTACGAGCAGTACTTC	TRBJ2-7	TRBV5-4	TRBD2	.
CASSGLGQAYNEQFF	TGTGCCAGCAGTGGACTAGGACAGGCCTACAATGAGCAGTTCTTC	TRBJ2-1	TRBV28	.	.
CASSPRFSGANVLTF	TGTGCCAGTAGTCCGAGGTTTTCTGGGGCCAACGTCCTGACTTTC	TRBJ2-6	TRBV19	.	.
CASSQEPADSYEQYF	TGCGCCAGCAGCCAAGAGCCTGCGGACTCCTACGAGCAGTACTTC	TRBJ2-7	TRBV4-1	.	once
CAISEKGAEQYF	TGTGCCATCAGTGAGAAAGGGGCCGAGCAGTACTTC	TRBJ2-7	TRBV10-3	.	.
CASSRGRGETQYF	TGTGCCAGCAGCCGGGGGCGCGGAGAGACCCAGTACTTC	TRBJ2-5	TRBV7-9	.	.
CASSSLRVDSYGYTF	TGTGCCAGCAGCAGCCTTAGGGTCGATAGCTATGGCTACACCTTC	TRBJ1-2	TRBV28	.	.